These 23 T cell receptor beta chains were sequenced from one sample in a study of CXCR3-negative and CXCR3-positive naive CD8 T cells. General study points: More hydrophobic TRB CDR3s occurred in CXCR3-positive than in CXCR3-negative naive cells.

What these receptors recognize is not known. UMI-labeled 5' RACE TRB cDNA libraries were prepared from the cells. TCRdb reprocessed the 5' RACE reads and stores each CDR3 protein as one record, lacking DNA. The sample totals more than 100,000 distinct CDR3 sequences; its top ten clones hold 0.41%. Sequencing was performed on naive CXCR3+ CD8+ T cells from blood. The subset denotes: CD45RO-CCR7+CD27+CD95- naive CD8+ T cells expressing CXCR3 (TNR3+). These receptors were collected from a human donor in good health. Some clones in this sample may be carry-over from other donors' samples.

V is TRBV28 and J is TRBJ2-7; TCRdb names TRBD2, which stays unverified in the absence of DNA. Germline CDR1 is MDHEN and CDR2 is SYDVKM. This CDR3 spans 18 amino acids. This CDR3 reads CASSLSGTSGVRSYEQYF. The full variable domain, completed using reference TRBV28 and TRBJ2-7, is DVKVTQSSRYLVKRTGEKVFLECVQDMDHENMFWYRQDPGLGLRLIYFSYDVKMKEKGDIPEGYSVSREKKERFSLILESASTNQTSMYLCASSLSGTSGVRSYEQYFGPGTRLTVT.

This chain links TRBV6-1 with TRBJ2-7; the TCRdb D gene call, TRBD2, has no DNA to confirm it. This CDR3 is 14 amino acids long. Germline V lookup: CDR1 MNHNS, CDR2 SASEGT. CDR3 amino acids: CASKRAGYSYEQYF.

The gene calls are TRBV29-1 and TRBJ2-5; TCRdb's D gene call, TRBD1, goes unchecked for lack of DNA. The CDR3 is 15 residues long. Germline V gene data show CDR1 as SQVTM and CDR2 as ANQGSEA. CDR3: CSGRTGGDPRETQYF. The full variable domain, completed using reference TRBV29-1 and TRBJ2-5, is SAVISQKPSRDICQRGTSLTIQCQVDSQVTMMFWYRQQPGQSLTLIATANQGSEATYESGFVIDKFPISRPNLTFSTLTVSNMSPEDSSIYLCSGRTGGDPRETQYFGPGTRLLVL.

The chain uses TRBV7-9 and TRBJ2-2; TCRdb gives TRBD2 as the D gene, but with no DNA this cannot be confirmed. The germline CDR1 and CDR2 sequences are SEHNR and FQNEAQ (reference sequence). The CDR3 extends over 17 amino acids. The CDR3 loop is CASSPPLTTRDTGELFF.

The V call is TRBV7-9, the J call TRBJ2-1. The CDR3 contains 11 residues. Germline lookup yields CDR1 SEHNR and CDR2 FQNEAQ (reference sequence). The CDR3 spells CASGISNEQFF.

V usage is TRBV13 and J usage is TRBJ2-5; absent DNA, TCRdb's TRBD1 call cannot be checked. The CDR3 is 14 amino acids. The germline V gene has CDR1 PRHDT and CDR2 FYEKMQ (reference sequence). The CDR3 sequence is CASSSTLWDETQYF.

CDR3 protein: CASRPYSGMLFF. The V gene is TRBV3-1, the J gene TRBJ2-1; TCRdb's D call of TRBD2 is untestable without DNA. This CDR3 has 12 residues. CDR1 LGHDT and CDR2 YNNKEL come from the germline V gene (reference sequence).

This chain links TRBV6-6 with TRBJ2-7; TCRdb selects TRBD2, and the lack of DNA leaves this call unchecked. Germline loops: CDR1 MNHNY, CDR2 SVGAGI (reference sequence). The CDR3 consists of 14 residues. The CDR3 reads CASSYSGGLYEQYF.

CDR3 loop: CASSLVLDSYEQYF. The chain has TRBV7-2 and TRBJ2-7; TCRdb picks TRBD1, but there is no DNA to check that call. This CDR3 is built from 14 residues. Germline-derived CDR1 and CDR2 are SGHTA and FQGNSA.

This chain joins TRBV5-6 and TRBJ2-7; the D call from TCRdb, TRBD2, cannot be confirmed without DNA. The CDR3 runs 13 residues. Germline CDR1 and CDR2: SGHDT and YYEEEE. The CDR3 reads CASSIGLAYEQYF.

CDR3: CASSLVGTETDEQFF. The chain recombines TRBV7-3 with TRBJ2-1; the D call of TRBD1 rests on TCRdb alone, since no DNA is present to check it. The CDR3 totals 15 residues. Germline V lookup: CDR1 SGHTA, CDR2 FQGTGA.

The chain is built from TRBV7-9 and TRBJ2-5. Germline CDR1 is SEHNR and CDR2 is FQNEAQ (reference sequence). This CDR3 spans 15 amino acids. CDR3 residues: CASSPSRGPEETQYF. Filled out from reference TRBV7-9 and TRBJ2-5, the complete variable domain reads DTGVSQNPRHKITKRGQNVTFRCDPISEHNRLYWYRQTLGQGPEFLTYFQNEAQLEKSRLLSDRFSAERPKGSFSTLEIQRTEQGDSAMYLCASSPSRGPEETQYFGPGTRLLVL.

The gene calls are TRBV29-1 and TRBJ2-1; there is no DNA to check the TCRdb D call of TRBD2. This CDR3 has 15 residues. Germline CDR1 reads SQVTM; CDR2 reads ANQGSEA. The CDR3 is CSVLGLAGSYNEQFF.

The V gene is TRBV4-1, the J gene TRBJ2-7. The CDR3 spans 14 residues. The germline V gene has CDR1 MGHRA and CDR2 YSYEKL. CDR3: CASSQVPGVYEQYF.

This chain links TRBV4-2 with TRBJ1-1. The CDR3 is made up of 17 amino acids. The germline V gene has CDR1 LGHNA and CDR2 YNFKEQ. CDR3: CASSQGLVDYLGTEAFF.

This sequence joins TRBV6-6 and TRBJ2-1; the TCRdb call, TRBD2, lacks DNA for checking. Per the germline V gene, CDR1 is MNHNY and CDR2 is SVGAGI (reference sequence). This CDR3 is built from 15 residues. The chain's CDR3 is CASILLPTSNNEQFF.

This chain joins TRBV12-3 or TRBV12-4 and TRBJ2-1; TCRdb's D gene call, TRBD1, goes unchecked for lack of DNA. The CDR3 is made up of 16 amino acids. The CDR3 region is CASSLGTGSSYNEQFF.

The chain couples TRBV7-2 to TRBJ2-7; TCRdb calls TRBD1, which cannot be checked without DNA. CDR3 length equals 13 residues. Germline V gene lookup returns CDR1 SGHTA and CDR2 FQGNSA. CDR3 protein: CASSPRGAYEQYF.

The V and J genes are TRBV19 and TRBJ1-2. CDR1 and CDR2 from the germline V gene are LNHDA and SQIVND (reference sequence). The CDR3 runs to 12 residues. CDR3 protein: CASREVPSGYTF.

The gene calls are TRBV21-1 and TRBJ2-7; the TCRdb call, TRBD1, lacks DNA for checking. TRBV21-1 is a pseudogene locus. CDR3 length equals 19 residues. The CDR3 region is CASSKRPGQGRISSYEQYF.

The V call is TRBV27, the J call TRBJ2-7. The germline V gene has CDR1 MNHEY and CDR2 SMNVEV (reference sequence). The CDR3 sequence is 12 residues long. This CDR3 reads CASSLSIYEQYF.

The chain combines TRBV5-1 with TRBJ2-1; checking the TCRdb D call of TRBD2 is not possible without DNA. CDR3 length: 15 amino acids. CDR1 and CDR2 from the germline V gene are SGHRS and YFSETQ. This CDR3 reads CASSFTGGTYNEQFF. The full variable domain, completed using reference TRBV5-1 and TRBJ2-1, is KAGVTQTPRYLIKTRGQQVTLSCSPISGHRSVSWYQQTPGQGLQFLFEYFSETQRNKGNFPGRFSGRQFSNSRSEMNVSTLELGDSALYLCASSFTGGTYNEQFFGPGTRLTVL.

V gene TRBV11-2 combines with J gene TRBJ2-2; TCRdb's D call of TRBD2 is untestable without DNA. The CDR3 sequence is 12 residues long. Germline V gene data show CDR1 as SGHAT and CDR2 as FQNNGV. The chain's CDR3 is CASSQGSGELFF.